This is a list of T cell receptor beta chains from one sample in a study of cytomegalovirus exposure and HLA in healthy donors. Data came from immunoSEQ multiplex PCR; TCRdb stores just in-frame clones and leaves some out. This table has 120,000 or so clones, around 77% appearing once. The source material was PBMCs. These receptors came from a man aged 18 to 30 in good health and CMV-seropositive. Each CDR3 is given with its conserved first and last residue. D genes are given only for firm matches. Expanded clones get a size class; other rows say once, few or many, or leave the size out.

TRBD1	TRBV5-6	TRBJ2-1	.	CASSFTGTVGYNEQFF	TGTGCCAGCAGCTTTACCGGGACAGTCGGCTACAATGAGCAGTTCTTC
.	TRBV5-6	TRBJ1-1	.	CASSLGTLAFF	TGTGCCAGCAGCTTGGGGACACTGGCTTTCTTT
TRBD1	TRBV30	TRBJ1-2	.	CAWKRGGADYGYTF	TGTGCCTGGAAGCGAGGGGGCGCAGACTATGGCTACACCTTC
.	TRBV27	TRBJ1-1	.	CASMFTGYTEAFF	TGTGCCAGCATGTTTACAGGGTACACTGAAGCTTTCTTT
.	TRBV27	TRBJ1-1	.	CASSLRVPNTEAFF	TGTGCCAGCAGTTTGCGGGTTCCGAACACTGAAGCTTTCTTT
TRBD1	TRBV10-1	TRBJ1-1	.	CASSDAPGQGSTEAFF	TGCGCCAGCAGTGACGCTCCGGGACAGGGGTCCACTGAAGCTTTCTTT
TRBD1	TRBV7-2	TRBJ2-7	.	CASSLIDRGYEQYF	TGTGCCAGCAGCTTAATTGACAGGGGATACGAGCAGTACTTC
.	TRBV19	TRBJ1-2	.	CASSIEVGDYTF	TGTGCCAGTAGTATAGAGGTCGGGGACTACACCTTC
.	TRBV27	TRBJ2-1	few	CASGPNEQFF	TGTGCCAGCGGGCCGAATGAGCAGTTCTTC
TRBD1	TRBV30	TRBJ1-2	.	CAWGSPTGGDYGYTF	TGTGCCTGGGGCTCCCCCACAGGGGGCGACTATGGCTACACCTTC
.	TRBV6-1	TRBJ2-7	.	CASSEGSMYEQYF	TGTGCCAGCAGTGAAGGGAGTATGTACGAGCAGTACTTC
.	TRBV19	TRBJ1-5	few	CASSTTYQPQHF	TGTGCCAGTAGTACAACTTATCAGCCCCAGCATTTT
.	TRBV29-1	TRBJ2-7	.	CSVDRFSAKGYEQYF	TGCAGCGTTGATCGTTTTAGCGCCAAGGGATACGAGCAGTACTTC
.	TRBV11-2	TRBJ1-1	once	CASSFLKEVEAFF	TGTGCCAGCAGCTTCCTAAAGGAGGTTGAAGCTTTCTTT
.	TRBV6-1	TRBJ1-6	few	CASSGYGNSPLHF	TGTGCCAGCAGTGGATACGGGAATTCACCCCTCCACTTT
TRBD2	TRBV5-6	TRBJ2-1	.	CASSLGTSVYNEQFF	TGTGCCAGCAGCTTGGGGACTAGCGTTTACAATGAGCAGTTCTTC
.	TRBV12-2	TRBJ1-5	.	CASRLENGGPSNQPQHF	TGTGCAAGTCGCTTAGAAAACGGGGGGCCGAGCAATCAGCCCCAGCATTTT
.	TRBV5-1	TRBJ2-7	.	CASSPLTPKEEQYF	TGCGCCAGCAGCCCATTAACCCCGAAGGAGGAGCAGTACTTC
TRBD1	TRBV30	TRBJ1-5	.	CAWSGQGSQPQHF	TGTGCCTGGAGTGGACAGGGGTCTCAGCCCCAGCATTTT
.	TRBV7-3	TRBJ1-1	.	CASSFSENTEAFF	TGTGCCAGCAGCTTCTCAGAGAACACTGAAGCTTTCTTT
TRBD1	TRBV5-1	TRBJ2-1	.	CASRQDPGQYYNEQFF	TGCGCCAGCAGACAAGACCCGGGACAGTACTACAATGAGCAGTTCTTC
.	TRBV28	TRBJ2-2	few	CASRPWAAANTGELFF	TGTGCCAGCAGACCCTGGGCAGCCGCGAACACCGGGGAGCTGTTTTTT
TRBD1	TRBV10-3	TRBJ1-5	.	CAISENTLPGQGGGPQHF	TGTGCCATCAGTGAGAACACTTTGCCGGGACAGGGGGGAGGGCCCCAGCATTTT
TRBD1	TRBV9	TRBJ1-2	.	CASSGTGTGYEGYTF	TGTGCCAGCAGCGGAACCGGGACAGGGTATGAGGGCTACACCTTC
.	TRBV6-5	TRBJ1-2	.	CASSYLILPSNYGYTF	TGTGCCAGCAGTTACCTTATACTTCCTTCTAACTATGGCTACACCTTC
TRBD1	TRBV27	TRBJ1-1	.	CATQLAGQGNTEAFF	TGTGCCACCCAACTCGCTGGACAGGGGAACACTGAAGCTTTCTTT
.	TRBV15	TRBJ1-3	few	CATMAGQNTIYF	TGTGCCACCATGGCAGGGCAGAACACCATATATTTT
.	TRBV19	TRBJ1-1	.	CASSIVATGNSEAFF	TGTGCCAGTAGTATAGTTGCGACTGGTAATAGCGAAGCTTTCTTT
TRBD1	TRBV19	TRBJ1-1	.	CASIPSQGDTEAFF	TGTGCCAGTATTCCTTCGCAGGGGGACACTGAAGCTTTCTTT
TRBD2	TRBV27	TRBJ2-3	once	CASSLHLAGNTDTQYF	TGTGCCAGCAGCTTACACCTAGCGGGGAACACAGATACGCAGTATTTT
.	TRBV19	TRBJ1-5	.	CASSPQGDQPQHF	TGTGCCAGTAGCCCACAGGGAGACCAGCCCCAGCATTTT
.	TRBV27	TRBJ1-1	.	CASSLSAGWYLNTEAFF	TGTGCCAGCAGTTTATCCGCAGGATGGTATTTGAACACTGAAGCTTTCTTT
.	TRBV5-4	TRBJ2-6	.	CASSRGMVISGANGLTF	TGTGCCAGCAGCAGGGGGATGGTGATTTCTGGGGCCAACGGCCTGACTTTC
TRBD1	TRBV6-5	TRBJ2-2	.	CASSPDRVNTGELFF	TGTGCCAGCAGCCCCGACAGGGTGAACACCGGGGAGCTGTTTTTT
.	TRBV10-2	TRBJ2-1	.	CASSSGLIIPSNEQFF	TGCGCCAGCAGTTCTGGACTCATCATACCCTCCAATGAGCAGTTCTTC
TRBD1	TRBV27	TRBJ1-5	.	CASSWTGGNQPQHF	TGTGCCAGCAGTTGGACAGGGGGCAATCAGCCCCAGCATTTT
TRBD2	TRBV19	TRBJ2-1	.	CASSRLAGNHEQFF	TGTGCCAGTAGTAGATTAGCGGGAAACCATGAGCAGTTCTTC
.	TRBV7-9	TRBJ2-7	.	CASSFKGNSDEQYF	TGTGCCAGCAGCTTCAAGGGGAATTCAGACGAGCAGTACTTC
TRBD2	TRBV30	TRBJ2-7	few	CAWRGGVYEQYF	TGTGCCTGGAGGGGGGGGGTCTACGAGCAGTACTTC
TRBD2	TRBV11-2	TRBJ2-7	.	CVEREGNEQYF	TGTGTAGAGAGGGAGGGGAACGAGCAGTACTTC
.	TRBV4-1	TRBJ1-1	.	CASKGGGFEAFF	TGCGCCAGCAAAGGCGGAGGATTTGAAGCTTTCTTT
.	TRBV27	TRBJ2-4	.	CASSLSEGGVNIQYF	TGTGCCAGCAGTTTATCGGAGGGAGGCGTTAACATTCAGTACTTC
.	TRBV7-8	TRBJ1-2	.	CASSLDWYGDGYTF	TGTGCCAGCAGCTTAGATTGGTACGGGGATGGCTACACCTTC
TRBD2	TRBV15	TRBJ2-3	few	CATSAPGGREGTDTQYF	TGTGCCACCAGCGCCCCTGGGGGGAGGGAGGGCACAGATACGCAGTATTTT
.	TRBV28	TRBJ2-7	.	CASSLYAAMGGEQYF	TGTGCCAGCAGTTTATATGCGGCCATGGGGGGCGAGCAGTACTTC
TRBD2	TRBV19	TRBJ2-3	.	CASSPLAGAEDPDTQYF	TGTGCCAGTAGTCCACTAGCGGGGGCCGAGGACCCAGATACGCAGTATTTT
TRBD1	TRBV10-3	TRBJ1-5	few	CAISKTGEHQPQHF	TGTGCCATCAGTAAGACAGGGGAACATCAGCCCCAGCATTTT
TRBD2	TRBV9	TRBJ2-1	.	CASSMNSASGTSYNEQFF	TGTGCCAGCAGCATGAATAGTGCGAGCGGGACTTCTTACAATGAGCAGTTCTTC
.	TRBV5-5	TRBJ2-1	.	CASSLYLYNEQFF	TGTGCCAGCAGCTTGTACCTATACAATGAGCAGTTCTTC